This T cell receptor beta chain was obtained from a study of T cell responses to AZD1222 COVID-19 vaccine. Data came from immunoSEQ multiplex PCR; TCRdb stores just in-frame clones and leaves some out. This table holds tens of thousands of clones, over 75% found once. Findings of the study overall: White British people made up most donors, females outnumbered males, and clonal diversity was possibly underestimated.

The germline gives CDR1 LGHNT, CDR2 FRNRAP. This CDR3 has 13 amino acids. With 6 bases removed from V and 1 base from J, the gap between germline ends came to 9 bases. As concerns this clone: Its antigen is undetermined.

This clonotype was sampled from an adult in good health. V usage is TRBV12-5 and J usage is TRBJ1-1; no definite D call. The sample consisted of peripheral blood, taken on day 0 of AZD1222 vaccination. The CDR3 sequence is CASGPTPNTEAFF. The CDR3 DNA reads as TGTGCTAGTGGCCCGACTCCGAACACTGAAGCTTTCTTT.